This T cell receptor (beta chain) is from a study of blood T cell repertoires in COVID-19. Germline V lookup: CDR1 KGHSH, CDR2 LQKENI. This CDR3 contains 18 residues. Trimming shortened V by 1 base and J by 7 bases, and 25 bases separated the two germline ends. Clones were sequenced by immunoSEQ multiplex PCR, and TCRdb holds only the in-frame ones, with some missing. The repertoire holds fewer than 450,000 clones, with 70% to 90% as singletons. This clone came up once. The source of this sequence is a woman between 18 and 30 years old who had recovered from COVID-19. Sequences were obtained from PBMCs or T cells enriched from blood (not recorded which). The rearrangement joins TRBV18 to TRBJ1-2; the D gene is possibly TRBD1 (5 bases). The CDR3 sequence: CASSPLVIKQGSFGGYTF. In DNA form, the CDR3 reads TGTGCCAGCTCACCACTGGTAATTAAGCAGGGATCGTTCGGTGGCTACACCTTC.